This passage covers 15 T cell receptor beta chains from one sample sequenced in a study of patients and donors after allogeneic stem cell transplantation. One entry per CDR3 protein results from TCRdb running MiXCR on the RT-PCR reads. The table has around 200,000 distinct CDR3 sequences, about 38% seen once. Sample: blood, either unsorted or a sorted T cell fraction (not recorded which). These receptors came from a human donor who was either an allogeneic HSCT recipient or a stem cell or donor lymphocyte infusion donor (not recorded which). It is not recorded whose cells these are; they may come from a transplant donor.

This sequence joins TRBV6-6 and TRBJ1-1; 7 nucleotides agree with TRBD1. The CDR3 has 17 residues. Germline V gives CDR1 MNHNY, CDR2 SVGAGI (reference sequence). J lost 0 bases, V lost 6 bases, and 13 bases had no gene match. CDR3 nucleotides: TGTGCCAGCAGCCCTAGACAGGGTGGGGGGCTGAACACTGAAGCTTTCTTT. Translated, it gives CASSPRQGGGLNTEAFF.

This clonotype appeared a few times. V gene TRBV27 combines with J gene TRBJ1-2; D may be TRBD1 (5 bases). Germline V gives CDR1 MNHEY, CDR2 SMNVEV (reference sequence). CDR3 length equals 13 residues. The V gene lost 1 base and the J gene lost 6 bases, with 9 bases spanning the gap. The CDR3 sequence is CASSLLGRDGYTF. Here the CDR3 DNA reads TGTGCCAGCAGTTTATTAGGCAGGGATGGCTACACCTTC.

The chain uses TRBV27 and TRBJ2-2; 7 nucleotides line up with TRBD1. CDR1 and CDR2 from the germline V gene are MNHEY and SMNVEV (reference sequence). Trimming cost V 6 bases and J 0 bases; bases outside gene matches: 16. The CDR3 covers 19 residues. Here the CDR3 DNA reads TGTGCCAGCAGCCCTCTCCGGGACAGTGTCTATTCGAACACCGGGGAGCTGTTTTTT. Protein: CASSPLRDSVYSNTGELFF.

This clonotype occurred a few times. One end of the junction fails to match germline, which may point to a read error. For the CDR3, the DNA is TGTGCCAGCAGTTTGGAACAGGGGCCGTTGAACACTGAAGCTTTCTTT. This codes for CASSLEQGPLNTEAFF. The rearrangement uses TRBV5-5 and TRBJ1-1, with 7 bases matching TRBD1. Per germline, CDR1 SGHKS and CDR2 YYEKEE (reference sequence). The CDR3 has 16 residues.

The chain recombines TRBV3-1 with TRBJ2-3, with TRBD2 as a possible D gene (6 bases). The CDR3 has 17 amino acids. Trimming took 4 bases from V and 0 from J, leaving 17 bases between them. Germline V CDR1 and CDR2: LGHDT, YNNKEL (reference sequence). The CDR3 here is CASSLAGTQLSTDTQYF. Here the CDR3 DNA reads TGTGCCAGCAGCCTCGCGGGGACCCAATTAAGCACAGATACGCAGTATTTT.

Of note for this clonotype: Without the conserved terminal phenylalanine or tryptophan, this CDR3 likely stems from a read error. This chain links TRBV6-2 or TRBV6-3 with TRBJ1-5; no reliable D call. Trimming pared 4 bases from V and 1 base from J, leaving 8 bases between. The CDR3 is 14 residues long. Germline CDR1 and CDR2: MNHEY and SVGEGT. CDR3 DNA: TGTGCCAGCAGTTGGATACAGAGCAATCAGCCCCAGCATTCT. Protein sequence: CASSWIQSNQPQHS.

The chain couples TRBV9 to TRBJ2-7; D gene unclear. The CDR3 is 14 amino acids. The V and J ends lost 4 bases and 2 bases respectively, with 13 bases between them. CDR1 is SGDLS and CDR2 is YYNGEE in the germline V gene. The CDR3 loop is CASSPHQAPYEQYF. The DNA of the CDR3 is TGTGCCAGCAGCCCCCACCAGGCGCCCTACGAGCAGTACTTC.

In DNA form, the CDR3 reads TGCAGTTCCAACGGTCTAGCGGGAGGCACAGATACGCAGTATTTT. Residues: CSSNGLAGGTDTQYF. V usage is TRBV20-1 and J usage is TRBJ2-3; 10 nucleotides align to TRBD2. This CDR3 contains 15 residues. V shed 8 bases, J shed 1 base, and the junction held 9 bases outside the gene matches. Per germline, CDR1 DFQATT and CDR2 SNEGSKA (reference sequence).

The sample holds a few counts of this clonotype. The chain employs TRBV29-1 and TRBJ1-1; TRBD1 matches 8 bases. This CDR3 comprises 13 residues. Germline assignment: CDR1 SQVTM and CDR2 ANQGSEA. The J segment lost 8 bases and the V segment lost 4 bases, leaving 9 bases of the junction unmatched. CDR3: CSVASRTGNEAFF. CDR3 bases: TGCAGCGTTGCCTCGAGGACAGGGAACGAAGCTTTCTTT.

The gene calls are TRBV12-3 or TRBV12-4 and TRBJ1-1, with D hard to call. The V end was cut by 1 base, the J end by 3 bases, with 9 bases between. The CDR3 consists of 14 residues. The CDR3 here is CASSLGSEDTEAFF. The CDR3 nucleotides are TGTGCCAGCAGTTTAGGGTCGGAGGACACTGAAGCTTTCTTT.

In its sample, this clonotype was seen a few times. The rearrangement joins TRBV4-1 to TRBJ1-2; weak D call: TRBD1 (6 bases). Germline V CDR1 and CDR2: MGHRA, YSYEKL. The CDR3 spans 15 residues. V dropped 4 bases and J dropped 1 base, with 13 bases sitting between them. The CDR3 sequence: CASSPPLQGNYGYTF. The CDR3 nucleotides are TGCGCCAGCAGCCCCCCCCTACAGGGTAACTATGGCTACACCTTC.

The CDR3 sequence: CASKAGRTDTQYF. The CDR3, as DNA: TGTGCCAGCAAAGCCGGCCGCACAGATACGCAGTATTTT. The gene calls are TRBV7-9 and TRBJ2-3; D unclear. From germline, CDR1 is SEHNR and CDR2 FQNEAQ (reference sequence). CDR3 length: 13 amino acids. V lost 7 bases and J 1 base, leaving 9 bases between the germline ends.

V and J are TRBV12-3 or TRBV12-4 and TRBJ1-1; 7 positions agree with TRBD1. The CDR3 contains 15 residues. J gave up 9 bases and V 5 bases, and 15 bases lay outside the gene matches. DNA of the CDR3: TGTGCCAGCAGTCGGAGATCCGGGACAGATTGCCAAGCTTTCTTT. Translation: CASSRRSGTDCQAFF.

V and J are TRBV6-5 and TRBJ2-2; the D call may be TRBD1 or TRBD2 (5 bases each). V was shortened by 6 bases and J by 0 bases, with 17 bases between the two germline ends. Per the germline V gene, CDR1 is MNHEY and CDR2 is SVGAGI. The CDR3 is 17 amino acids. For the CDR3, the DNA is TGTGCCAGCAGCTTACTGGGACCTCGGACGAACACCGGGGAGCTGTTTTTT. This gives the protein CASSLLGPRTNTGELFF.

The V call is TRBV7-2, the J call TRBJ1-2; D is ambiguous. V shed 2 bases and J shed 3 bases, with 13 bases lying between them. Germline CDR1 SGHTA, CDR2 FQGNSA. The CDR3 totals 15 residues. In DNA, the CDR3 is TGTGCCAGCAGCTTATTTGGGTCAGACTACTATGGCTACACCTTC. Its translation: CASSLFGSDYYGYTF.